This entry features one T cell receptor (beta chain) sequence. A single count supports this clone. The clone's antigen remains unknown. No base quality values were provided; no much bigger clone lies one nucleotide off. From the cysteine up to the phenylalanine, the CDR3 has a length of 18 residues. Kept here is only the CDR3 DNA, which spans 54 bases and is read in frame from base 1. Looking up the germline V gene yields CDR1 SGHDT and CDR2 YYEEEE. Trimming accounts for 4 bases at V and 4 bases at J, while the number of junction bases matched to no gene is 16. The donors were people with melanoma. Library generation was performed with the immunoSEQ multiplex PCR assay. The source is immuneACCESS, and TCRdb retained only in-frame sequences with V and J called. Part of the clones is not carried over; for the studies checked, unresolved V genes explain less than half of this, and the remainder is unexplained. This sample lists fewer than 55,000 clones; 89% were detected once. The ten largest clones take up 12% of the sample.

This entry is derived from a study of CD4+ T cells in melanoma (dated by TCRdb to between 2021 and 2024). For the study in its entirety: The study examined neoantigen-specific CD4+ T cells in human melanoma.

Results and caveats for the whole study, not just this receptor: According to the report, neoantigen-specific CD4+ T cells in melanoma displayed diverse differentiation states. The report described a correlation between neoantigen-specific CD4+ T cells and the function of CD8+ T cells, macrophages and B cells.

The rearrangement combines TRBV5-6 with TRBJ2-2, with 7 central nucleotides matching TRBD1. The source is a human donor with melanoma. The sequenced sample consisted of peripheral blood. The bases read TGTGCCAGCAGCCCGACTTTTATAGGGACAGACCCCACCGGGGAGCTGTTTTTT. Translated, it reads CASSPTFIGTDPTGELFF. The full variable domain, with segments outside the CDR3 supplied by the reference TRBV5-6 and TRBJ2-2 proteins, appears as DAGVTQSPTHLIKTRGQQVTLRCSPKSGHDTVSWYQQALGQGPQFIFQYYEEEERQRGNFPDRFSGHQFPNYSSELNVNALLLGDSALYLCASSPTFIGTDPTGELFFGEGSRLTVL.